Shown below are 31 T cell receptor beta chains from a single sample sequenced in a study of blood T cells in healthy people across ages. Sample-barcoded 5' priming and a J-beta primer mix drove a second PCR of about 6 to 12 cycles. Via MiXCR, TCRdb re-called the 5' RACE reads, giving one row per CDR3 protein. The data hold about 640,000 distinct CDR3 sequences, with 45% to 65% observed a single time. Sample: blood. The source of these receptors is a man between 60 and 75 years old in good health.

This chain uses TRBV20-1 with TRBJ2-3; perhaps TRBD2 as D (7 bases). CDR1 and CDR2 (germline): DFQATT, SNEGSKA (reference sequence). V dropped 3 bases and J dropped 2 bases, with 18 bases sitting between them. The CDR3 has 16 residues. The CDR3 sequence: CSARAGGGGVTDTQYF. CDR3 nucleotide sequence: TGCAGTGCTAGGGCAGGAGGGGGGGGAGTCACAGATACGCAGTATTTT.

The chain has TRBV5-1 and TRBJ2-5; D uncertain. V was shortened by 4 bases and J by 2 bases, with 15 bases between the two germline ends. Per the germline V gene, CDR1 is SGHRS and CDR2 is YFSETQ. The length of the CDR3 is 15 residues. As DNA, the CDR3 is TGCGCCAGCAGCCGGGCCAGTCAGCCTCAAGAGACCCAGTACTTC. This codes for CASSRASQPQETQYF.

This chain uses TRBV6-2 or TRBV6-3 with TRBJ2-5, with TRBD2 as a possible D gene (5 bases). The CDR3 length is 15 residues. Deletions cut 0 bases from V and 5 bases from J, with 13 bases between. Germline loops: CDR1 MNHEY, CDR2 SVGEGT. CDR3 residues: CASSYSNRGGETQYF. DNA for the CDR3: TGTGCCAGCAGTTACTCGAACCGGGGTGGCGAGACCCAGTACTTC.

This chain links TRBV6-1 with TRBJ2-7, with TRBD1 matching over 7 bases. This CDR3 region has 15 residues. CDR1 is MNHNS and CDR2 is SASEGT in the germline V gene. Trimming took 1 base from V and 3 from J; bases not matched to a gene: 6. The CDR3 DNA is TGTGCCAGCAGTGAAGGGGACAGAACCTACTACGAGCAGTACTTC. Protein sequence: CASSEGDRTYYEQYF.

V and J are TRBV20-1 and TRBJ1-6, with D perhaps TRBD1 (5 bases). V shed 0 bases and J shed 9 bases, with 21 bases lying between them. CDR1 DFQATT and CDR2 SNEGSKA come from the germline V gene (reference sequence). The CDR3 is made up of 17 amino acids. The CDR3 DNA reads TGCAGTGCTAGAGATCCGATTTGGGACCCCGAAGTTTCACCCCTCCACTTT. Its translation: CSARDPIWDPEVSPLHF.

The rearrangement links TRBV3-1 to TRBJ1-6; D possibly corresponds to TRBD1 (5 bases). The CDR3 consists of 16 residues. V shed 0 bases and J shed 6 bases, with 12 bases lying between them. Germline V gives CDR1 LGHDT, CDR2 YNNKEL (reference sequence). The CDR3 DNA reads TGTGCCAGCAGCCAAGAACCGTTCGGGGGTAATTCACCCCTCCACTTT. This codes for CASSQEPFGGNSPLHF.

The table lists this clonotype with a few counts. This chain joins TRBV12-3 or TRBV12-4 and TRBJ2-7; D gene uncertain. The germline V and J ends were trimmed by 0 bases and 6 bases, with 6 bases remaining between them. The CDR3 sequence is 12 residues long. CDR3 in amino acids: CASSLARSEQYF. The CDR3 DNA reads TGTGCCAGCAGTTTAGCGCGATCCGAGCAGTACTTC.

This chain connects TRBV20-1 to TRBJ2-7; TRBD2 matches at 8 bases. The CDR3 extends over 14 amino acids. From germline, CDR1 is DFQATT and CDR2 SNEGSKA (reference sequence). The CDR3 DNA is TGCAGCCCCGATTCACTAGCGGACCCCTACGAGCAGTACTTC. Translated, it gives CSPDSLADPYEQYF.

This clonotype came up once. The V gene is TRBV12-3 or TRBV12-4, the J gene TRBJ2-7, with D perhaps matching TRBD2 (5 bases). The DNA end lines up better with TRBJ2-5; the J call may be wrong. The CDR3 totals 14 residues. The DNA of the CDR3 is TGTGCCAGCAGTTTTGAGGGCGATTGGGGGACCCAGTACTTC. Translation gives CASSFEGDWGTQYF.

The CDR3 sequence: CASSELRGATQYF. The CDR3 DNA is TGTGCCAGCAGCGAGCTCAGGGGAGCTACGCAGTATTTT. This rearrangement joins TRBV6-2 or TRBV6-3 to TRBJ2-3, with D possibly matching TRBD1 (6 bases). Deletions cut 6 bases from V and 8 bases from J, with 15 bases between. The CDR3 has 13 amino acids. Germline-derived CDR1 and CDR2 are MNHEY and SVGEGT.

The rearrangement uses TRBV6-5 and TRBJ2-3; TRBD2 aligns across 7 bases. This CDR3 contains 15 residues. V was clipped by 5 bases and J by 4 bases; unmatched bases: 9. Germline V lookup: CDR1 MNHEY, CDR2 SVGAGI. CDR3 sequence: CASSPRTSSPDTQYF. DNA of the CDR3: TGTGCCAGCAGTCCCAGGACTAGTTCCCCAGATACGCAGTATTTT.

The rearrangement uses TRBV3-1 and TRBJ2-5; 8 bases line up with TRBD2. V gave up 3 bases and J gave up 4 bases; unmatched junction bases: 7. In germline, CDR1 is LGHDT, CDR2 YNNKEL (reference sequence). CDR3 size: 15 residues. Here the CDR3 DNA reads TGTGCCAGCAGCCACGGGGGGGGCTCAGGAGAGACCCAGTACTTC. Protein: CASSHGGGSGETQYF.

The chain joins TRBV7-2 to TRBJ2-7; D unresolved. CDR1 is SGHTA and CDR2 is FQGNSA in the germline V gene. Trimming removed 3 bases at V and 0 bases at J, with 6 bases between. CDR3 length equals 13 residues. The CDR3: CASSLEISYEQYF. As DNA, the CDR3 is TGTGCCAGCAGCTTGGAGATCTCCTACGAGCAGTACTTC.

The chain employs TRBV29-1 and TRBJ2-5; D remains ambiguous. V shed 8 bases and J shed 5 bases, with 15 bases lying between them. CDR3 length: 12 amino acids. CDR1 SQVTM and CDR2 ANQGSEA come from the germline V gene. This CDR3 is CSHTGARETQYF. The DNA for the CDR3 is TGCAGCCACACCGGCGCGAGGGAGACCCAGTACTTC.

This rearrangement joins TRBV19 to TRBJ1-5; D remains ambiguous. The CDR3 consists of 16 residues. Trimming removed 1 base from V and 2 bases from J, with 12 bases in between. Per germline, CDR1 LNHDA and CDR2 SQIVND (reference sequence). The CDR3: CASSIVGRLGNQPQHF. The DNA for the CDR3 is TGTGCCAGTAGTATAGTGGGCAGGTTGGGCAATCAGCCCCAGCATTTT.

This clonotype has only a few counts. This may be a read error: a much more frequent sequence differs by one nucleotide. This chain connects TRBV7-2 to TRBJ1-1; possible D gene TRBD1, 6 bases. This CDR3 has 15 amino acids. The germline gives CDR1 SGHTA, CDR2 FQGNSA. Trimming stripped 0 bases from V and 4 bases from J, with 12 bases between. The CDR3 bases are TGTGCCAGCAGCTTAGCCCCAGGGGAGGGCACTGAAGCTTTCTTT. Translated, it gives CASSLAPGEGTEAFF.

The sample holds one count of this clonotype. The V and J genes are TRBV4-1 and TRBJ1-4, with D uncertain. V lost 0 bases, J lost 7 bases, and 12 bases lay in between. This CDR3 contains 15 residues. Germline loops: CDR1 MGHRA, CDR2 YSYEKL. This CDR3 is CASSQDPPPVEKLFF. The CDR3 DNA reads TGCGCCAGCAGCCAAGATCCCCCCCCGGTTGAAAAACTGTTTTTT.

Many counts were recorded for this clonotype. The chain carries TRBV20-1 and TRBJ2-5, with no clear D. CDR1 and CDR2 from the germline V gene are DFQATT and SNEGSKA (reference sequence). V lost 6 bases and J 2 bases, leaving 19 bases between the germline ends. This CDR3 has 15 amino acids. CDR3 bases: TGCAGTGCCGCAACCCTTGGAGTAGATCAAGAGACCCAGTACTTC. As protein: CSAATLGVDQETQYF.

A word on this clonotype: A read error may account for a junction end that differs from germline. V is TRBV29-1 and J is TRBJ1-2; D is ambiguous. This CDR3 has 14 residues. The V gene's germline CDR1 is SQVTM and CDR2 ANQGSEA. The CDR3 coding sequence is TGCAGCGCTGAAGTTGCGGTTTTGGGCTATGGCTACACCTTC. Amino acids: CSAEVAVLGYGYTF.

The chain links TRBV4-2 to TRBJ2-3; 16 bases match TRBD2. The CDR3 is 16 amino acids. Trimming at V came to 2 bases and at J to 6 bases, leaving 2 bases not matched to a gene. The germline V gene encodes CDR1 LGHNA and CDR2 YNFKEQ. The CDR3 spells CASSQPGLAGGDTQYF. As DNA, the CDR3 is TGTGCCAGCAGCCAACCGGGACTAGCGGGGGGGGATACGCAGTATTTT.

The chain is built from TRBV7-2 and TRBJ2-5; D is unresolved. Germline CDR1 and CDR2: SGHTA and FQGNSA. The V end was cut by 3 bases, the J end by 11 bases, with 13 bases between. The CDR3 runs to 12 residues. The CDR3 coding sequence is TGTGCCAGCAGCTTGTTAGACGATGAGCAGTACTTC. This gives the protein CASSLLDDEQYF.

The chain has TRBV7-9 and TRBJ1-6, with D possibly being TRBD1 (5 bases). Trimming pared 4 bases from V and 12 bases from J, leaving 7 bases between. CDR3 size: 11 residues. The germline V gene has CDR1 SEHNR and CDR2 FQNEAQ (reference sequence). Here the CDR3 reads CASSSQGPLHF. The DNA for the CDR3 is TGTGCCAGCAGCTCCCAGGGACCCCTCCACTTT.

V is TRBV5-1 and J is TRBJ2-7; tentatively, D is TRBD1 or TRBD2 (5 bases each). The CDR3 has 16 residues. Germline lookup yields CDR1 SGHRS and CDR2 YFSETQ. V shed 1 base and J shed 4 bases, with 18 bases lying between them. The CDR3 sequence: CASSLLVGASYYEQYF. CDR3 in DNA: TGCGCCAGCAGCTTGCTCGTCGGGGCTAGCTATTACGAGCAGTACTTC.

This chain uses TRBV7-2 with TRBJ2-5; the D is unclear. Trimming left V 4 bases short and J 13 bases short, with 16 bases between. The CDR3 is 12 amino acids. Germline CDR1 and CDR2: SGHTA and FQGNSA. The CDR3 reads CASSSPDRSRYF. The CDR3 nucleotides are TGTGCCAGCAGCTCCCCCGACCGGTCGAGGTACTTC.

V and J are TRBV20-1 and TRBJ2-1; no clear D gene. The CDR3 is 13 residues long. CDR1 is DFQATT, CDR2 SNEGSKA, per germline (reference sequence). V lost 3 bases to trimming and J lost 1 base, with 7 bases between them. CDR3 sequence reads: CSARPPSYNEQFF. CDR3 nucleotide sequence: TGCAGTGCTAGGCCCCCGTCCTACAATGAGCAGTTCTTC.

This clonotype was counted many times. The gene calls are TRBV7-9 and TRBJ1-1; the match to TRBD1 covers 7 bases. The trim removed 5 bases at V and 5 bases at J, leaving 8 bases unmatched. CDR1 and CDR2 (germline): SEHNR, FQNEAQ (reference sequence). CDR3 length: 14 amino acids. CDR3 region: CASSITTGWTEAFF. As DNA, the CDR3 is TGTGCCAGCAGCATAACGACAGGGTGGACTGAAGCTTTCTTT.

The chain carries TRBV3-1 and TRBJ2-3; D gene unclear. The germline V and J ends were trimmed by 0 bases and 7 bases, with 5 bases remaining between them. The CDR3 has 12 amino acids. Germline-derived CDR1 and CDR2 are LGHDT and YNNKEL (reference sequence). The chain's CDR3 is CASSQDTYTQYF. In nucleotides, the CDR3 is TGTGCCAGCAGCCAAGATACGTATACGCAGTATTTT.

This clonotype appeared a few times. J is TRBJ2-5 and V is TRBV20-1; D may be TRBD1 (6 bases). Germline CDR1 DFQATT, CDR2 SNEGSKA (reference sequence). The CDR3 runs 13 residues. Trimming left V 2 bases short and J 10 bases short, with 17 bases between. CDR3 bases: TGCAGTGCTAGAATAGGGAGCCAGGGGAGCCAGTACTTC. Its translation: CSARIGSQGSQYF.

The chain combines TRBV20-1 with TRBJ2-4; D not resolved. Per germline, CDR1 DFQATT and CDR2 SNEGSKA (reference sequence). The CDR3 is 14 amino acids. V lost 1 base to trimming and J lost 7 bases, with 14 bases between them. The CDR3 DNA follows: TGCAGTGCTAGAGCCCGGACCTCTCCTAACATTCAGTACTTC. Protein: CSARARTSPNIQYF.

This chain joins TRBV4-1 and TRBJ2-1; TRBD1 aligns across 9 bases. This CDR3 contains 18 residues. Germline-derived CDR1 and CDR2 are MGHRA and YSYEKL. J gave up 4 bases and V 1 base, and 11 bases lay outside the gene matches. The CDR3 DNA reads TGCGCCAGCAGCCAAGGGTTACCCGGGACAGGGCGGTACAATGAGCAGTTCTTC. It yields the protein CASSQGLPGTGRYNEQFF.

This clonotype was observed a few times. This chain joins TRBV28 and TRBJ2-4; D remains unclear. V lost 4 bases, J lost 13 bases, and 23 bases lay in between. This CDR3 is built from 15 residues. Per germline, CDR1 MDHEN and CDR2 SYDVKM. The CDR3 loop is CASSSHNRHGRGQYF. CDR3 sequence (DNA): TGTGCCAGCAGTTCCCACAACCGACACGGACGTGGGCAGTACTTC.